The 10 T cell receptor beta chains listed next were all sequenced from one sample in a study of beta chain features in type 1 diabetes. Reverse transcription of all isolated RNA meant that expressed TCRB transcripts were sequenced. The protocol was immunoSEQ multiplex PCR, while the TCRdb copy is restricted to in-frame clones and leaves out a portion. The sample contains about 930,000 clones, 17% of which appear only once. The sequenced sample consisted of naive CD4+ T cells from blood. Source of these receptors: a woman in her late teens or twenties in good health.

The chain links TRBV6-1 to TRBJ1-1, with D perhaps TRBD1 (5 bases). V was shortened by 11 bases and J by 3 bases, with 16 bases between the two germline ends. Germline CDR1 and CDR2: MNHNS and SASEGT. The CDR3 is 13 residues long. CDR3 sequence (DNA): TGTGCCGGGGGACGGACCCGTGACACTGAAGCTTTCTTT. This translates into CAGGRTRDTEAFF.

The rearrangement links TRBV12-5 to TRBJ2-5; D is unresolved. The CDR3 sequence is 12 residues long. Germline values: CDR1 LGHNT, CDR2 FRNRAP. Trimming shortened V by 2 bases and J by 5 bases, and 6 bases separated the two germline ends. CDR3 residues: CASGLTPETQYF. In nucleotides, the CDR3 is TGTGCTAGTGGTTTGACGCCGGAGACCCAGTACTTC. Looking up the rest from reference TRBV12-5 and TRBJ2-5 gives the full variable domain: DARVTQTPRHKVTEMGQEVTMRCQPILGHNTVFWYRQTMMQGLELLAYFRNRAPLDDSGMPKDRFSAEMPDATLATLKIQPSEPRDSAVYFCASGLTPETQYFGPGTRLLVL.

The chain is built from TRBV6-5 and TRBJ1-1; the D is unclear. V gave up 2 bases and J gave up 7 bases, with 11 bases separating them. The CDR3 is 13 residues long. Germline V CDR1 and CDR2: MNHEY, SVGAGI. DNA of the CDR3: TGTGCCAGCAGTTACGGCCGCCTGGGTGAAGCTTTCTTT. It codes for CASSYGRLGEAFF.

V usage is TRBV4-1 and J usage is TRBJ2-2, with a weak D call TRBD1 (5 bases). Trimming removed 1 base at V and 6 bases at J, with 12 bases between. The CDR3 runs to 15 residues. The germline CDR1 and CDR2 sequences are MGHRA and YSYEKL. The DNA of the CDR3 is TGCGCCAGCAGCCAAGTGCAGGGATGGTCCGGGGAGCTGTTTTTT. Protein product: CASSQVQGWSGELFF.

This chain connects TRBV5-1 to TRBJ2-7, with unresolved D. The CDR3 extends over 13 amino acids. V was trimmed by 4 bases and J by 13 bases, leaving 21 bases between them. Per germline, CDR1 SGHRS and CDR2 YFSETQ. The DNA of the CDR3 is TGCGCCAGCAGCCCCAAACAAGCCCAGAGGCACTACTTC. It is translated as CASSPKQAQRHYF. The whole variable domain, filled in from reference TRBV5-1 and TRBJ2-7, reads KAGVTQTPRYLIKTRGQQVTLSCSPISGHRSVSWYQQTPGQGLQFLFEYFSETQRNKGNFPGRFSGRQFSNSRSEMNVSTLELGDSALYLCASSPKQAQRHYFGPGTRLTVT.

The chain carries TRBV19 and TRBJ1-5; D uncertain. Looked up from germline, CDR1 is LNHDA and CDR2 is SQIVND (reference sequence). Trimming pared 4 bases from V and 6 bases from J, leaving 13 bases between. The CDR3 spans 14 residues. The CDR3 bases are TGTGCCAGTAGTAGCCATATGTTTGGTCAGCCCCAGCATTTT. The encoded protein is CASSSHMFGQPQHF.

This clone was seen only a few times. V usage is TRBV5-1 and J usage is TRBJ1-1; 11 bases match TRBD1. Germline CDR1 is SGHRS and CDR2 is YFSETQ. The CDR3 spans 14 residues. J lost 5 bases, V lost 4 bases, and 4 bases had no gene match. The CDR3 DNA reads TGCGCCAGCAGCCTGGGACAGGGGGAGACTGAAGCTTTCTTT. Its protein product is CASSLGQGETEAFF.

Written as DNA, the CDR3 is TGTGCCAGCAGCTCCTCAGGGAGCACAGATACGCAGTATTTT. Its translation: CASSSSGSTDTQYF. The V gene is TRBV7-3, the J gene TRBJ2-3; TRBD1 is a possible D gene (5 bases). Trimming removed 4 bases from V and 0 bases from J, with 8 bases in between. CDR1 is SGHTA, CDR2 FQGTGA, per germline. CDR3 length equals 14 residues.

This clone appeared a single time. The rearrangement uses TRBV28 and TRBJ2-1, with a weak D call TRBD1 (6 bases). Germline CDR1 is MDHEN and CDR2 is SYDVKM. This CDR3 is 16 amino acids long. Trimming cost V 5 bases and J 0 bases, with 14 bases left between them. Here the CDR3 DNA reads TGTGCCAGCAGTCCCCGCGGCAGGGGCTCCTACAATGAGCAGTTCTTC. Residues: CASSPRGRGSYNEQFF.

The table lists this clone with a few counts. The J gene is TRBJ2-3, the V gene TRBV25-1, with D perhaps assigned TRBD1 or TRBD2 (6 bases each). The ends were cut back, 5 bases at V and 5 bases at J, with 17 bases in the middle. Germline V gene sequence: CDR1 MGHDK, CDR2 SYGVNS. CDR3 length: 15 residues. The CDR3 is CASSRGPVSKDTQYF. As DNA, the CDR3 is TGTGCCAGCAGTCGGGGGCCCGTTTCCAAAGATACGCAGTATTTT.